These 21 T cell receptor beta chains came from one sample sequenced in a study of ipilimumab plus nivolumab after autologous stem cell transplantation. The method was immunoSEQ multiplex PCR; TCRdb's version includes in-frame clones alone and lacks a portion of them. The table shows about 43,000 clones, with over 75% occurring only once. This specimen consisted of PBMCs, obtained in a trial of ipilimumab plus nivolumab as post-transplant consolidation. All receptors derive from a male donor with multiple myeloma.

There are a few counts of this clone. This rearrangement joins TRBV19 to TRBJ1-1; D gene unclear. Germline V gene sequence: CDR1 LNHDA, CDR2 SQIVND (reference sequence). V was pared by 5 bases and J by 4 bases, with 17 bases between. CDR3 length: 15 amino acids. The CDR3 loop reads CASSSVRTAGTEAFF. The CDR3 bases are TGTGCCAGTAGTTCCGTACGGACGGCCGGCACTGAAGCTTTCTTT.

The chain employs TRBV6-5 and TRBJ1-2; 12 bases fit TRBD1. Germline V gene data show CDR1 as MNHEY and CDR2 as SVGAGI. Germline trimming cut 4 bases from V and 6 bases from J; bases unmatched to any gene: 6. This CDR3 has 15 amino acids. The CDR3 DNA reads as TGTGCCAGCAGTTTATCCGGGACAGGGGGCAATGGCTACACCTTC. Translation gives CASSLSGTGGNGYTF.

The genes are TRBV5-1 and TRBJ1-5, with TRBD1 as a possible D gene (6 bases). The CDR3 is 15 amino acids. V was pared by 0 bases and J by 3 bases, with 10 bases between. CDR1 is SGHRS and CDR2 is YFSETQ in the germline V gene. The CDR3 here is CASSLEGQPNQPQHF. DNA for the CDR3: TGCGCCAGCAGCTTGGAAGGACAGCCCAATCAGCCCCAGCATTTT.

The rearrangement uses TRBV28 and TRBJ2-1; D might be TRBD2 (5 bases). CDR1 is MDHEN and CDR2 is SYDVKM in the germline V gene. Trimming stripped 2 bases from V and 1 base from J, with 12 bases between. There are 16 residues in the CDR3. The CDR3 DNA reads TGTGCCAGCAGTTTAAGTGCCGGGGTGTCCTACAATGAGCAGTTCTTC. This sequence encodes CASSLSAGVSYNEQFF.

This chain connects TRBV5-6 to TRBJ2-5; 7 positions match TRBD1. V trimming: 2 bases; J trimming: 4 bases; junction bases outside the gene matches: 5. Germline CDR1 and CDR2: SGHDT and YYEEEE. The CDR3 extends over 14 amino acids. The CDR3 loop is CASSLYDRAETQYF. CDR3 DNA sequence: TGTGCCAGCAGCTTATATGACAGGGCAGAGACCCAGTACTTC.

V and J are TRBV10-3 and TRBJ2-7; 7 bases line up with TRBD2. Germline assignment: CDR1 ENHRY and CDR2 SYGVKD. The CDR3 length is 15 residues. V gave up 0 bases and J gave up 2 bases; unmatched junction bases: 4. The CDR3 is CAISESEGGTYEQYF. For the CDR3, the DNA is TGTGCCATCAGTGAGTCGGAGGGAGGGACCTACGAGCAGTACTTC.

This chain uses TRBV5-1 with TRBJ2-3; D is ambiguous. The CDR3 contains 12 residues. Trimming stripped 4 bases from V and 4 bases from J, with 7 bases between. Germline V gene lookup returns CDR1 SGHRS and CDR2 YFSETQ. CDR3 residues: CASSEVADTQYF. CDR3 in DNA: TGCGCCAGCAGCGAGGTGGCAGATACGCAGTATTTT.

This chain links TRBV7-8 with TRBJ1-2, with a weak D call TRBD1 (6 bases). V was trimmed by 5 bases and J by 8 bases, leaving 21 bases between them. CDR3 length: 15 residues. The germline CDR1 and CDR2 sequences are SGHVS and FQNEAQ. CDR3 in DNA: TGTGCCAGCAGCCCTCGGGGGGCGGGTGGATTAGGCTACACCTTC. Protein: CASSPRGAGGLGYTF.

This rearrangement joins TRBV4-1 to TRBJ2-1, with 8 positions matching TRBD1. Losses at the gene ends were 3 bases for V and 5 bases for J; bases not matched to a gene: 6. The CDR3 extends over 15 amino acids. CDR1 is MGHRA and CDR2 is YSYEKL in the germline V gene. Here the CDR3 reads CASSHRDRTDNEQFF. The CDR3 nucleotides read TGCGCCAGCAGCCACCGGGACAGGACAGACAATGAGCAGTTCTTC.

The rearrangement uses TRBV5-1 and TRBJ2-1; TRBD2 aligns across 12 bases. Looked up from germline, CDR1 is SGHRS and CDR2 is YFSETQ. The V gene end was trimmed by 1 base and the J gene end by 7 bases; junction bases not matched to a gene: 6. The CDR3 totals 16 residues. Written as DNA, the CDR3 is TGCGCCAGCAGCTTGTTGACTAGCGGGAGAGGGAATGAGCAGTTCTTC. This codes for CASSLLTSGRGNEQFF.

The V call is TRBV5-1, the J call TRBJ2-7, with 9 bases fitting TRBD1. This CDR3 region has 15 residues. Per germline, CDR1 SGHRS and CDR2 YFSETQ. With 4 bases clipped from V and 4 bases from J, the junction kept 9 bases outside the gene matches. CDR3 protein: CASSPAGTGLYEQYF. In nucleotides, the CDR3 is TGCGCCAGCAGCCCCGCCGGGACAGGGTTGTACGAGCAGTACTTC.

The V call is TRBV30, the J call TRBJ2-5; a weak D match, TRBD2 (6 bases). The CDR3 consists of 14 residues. V lost 0 bases and J lost 8, with 16 bases in between. Germline lookup yields CDR1 GTSNPN and CDR2 SVGIG (reference sequence). For the CDR3, the DNA is TGTGCCTGGAGTGTACCGACTAGATCAGTAACCCAGTACTTC. Translated: CAWSVPTRSVTQYF.

The chain has TRBV5-1 and TRBJ2-7; TRBD1 is a possible D gene (6 bases). The V end lost 2 bases, the J end lost 5 bases, and 17 bases lay between the germline ends. The CDR3 covers 15 residues. Germline V CDR1 and CDR2: SGHRS, YFSETQ. CDR3 DNA sequence: TGCGCCAGCAGCTTTCAGGACAGTCATTATGACGAGCAGTACTTC. Translation gives CASSFQDSHYDEQYF.

The gene calls are TRBV6-6 and TRBJ2-7; 9 bases align to TRBD1. Germline lookup yields CDR1 MNHNY and CDR2 SVGAGI (reference sequence). The J segment lost 4 bases and the V segment lost 0 bases, leaving 4 bases of the junction unmatched. The CDR3 is 15 residues long. In DNA form, the CDR3 reads TGTGCCAGCAGTTACTCCCGGACAGGGGAGTACGAGCAGTACTTC. This gives the protein CASSYSRTGEYEQYF.

The rearrangement uses TRBV30 and TRBJ2-3, with 9 bases identical to TRBD1. The ends lost 5 bases at V and 4 bases at J; junction bases unmatched: 7. From germline, CDR1 is GTSNPN and CDR2 SVGIG (reference sequence). This CDR3 has 14 residues. The CDR3 nucleotides are TGTGCCTGGGGGGGACAGGGTTTGCCAGATACGCAGTATTTT. Protein: CAWGGQGLPDTQYF.

V is TRBV28 and J is TRBJ1-4; D gene uncertain. Germline loops: CDR1 MDHEN, CDR2 SYDVKM. Trimming took 3 bases from V and 10 from J, leaving 15 bases between them. The CDR3 has 14 residues. The CDR3 protein is CASSFDLRERKLFF. The DNA for the CDR3 is TGTGCCAGCAGTTTCGACCTTCGGGAGAGAAAACTGTTTTTT.

J is TRBJ2-3 and V is TRBV11-3, with D tentatively TRBD1 or TRBD2 (6 bases each). The CDR3 runs to 14 residues. In germline, CDR1 is SGHNT, CDR2 YENEEA. Trimming cost V 5 bases and J 5 bases, with 14 bases left between them. The CDR3 sequence is CASSPGGGGDTQYF. DNA of the CDR3: TGTGCCAGCAGCCCCGGAGGAGGGGGAGATACGCAGTATTTT.

V usage is TRBV7-9 and J usage is TRBJ2-6; D might be TRBD2 (6 bases). Germline assignment: CDR1 SEHNR and CDR2 FQNEAQ (reference sequence). This CDR3 is built from 18 residues. V was clipped by 4 bases and J by 4 bases, with 20 bases between them. CDR3 amino acids: CASSSSGTGWRGANVLTF. CDR3 DNA sequence: TGTGCCAGCAGCTCTAGTGGGACTGGTTGGAGAGGGGCCAACGTCCTGACTTTC. Variable domain in full (rest from reference TRBV7-9 and TRBJ2-6): DTGVSQNPRHKITKRGQNVTFRCDPISEHNRLYWYRQTLGQGPEFLTYFQNEAQLEKSRLLSDRFSAERPKGSFSTLEIQRTEQGDSAMYLCASSSSGTGWRGANVLTFGAGSRLTVL.

The J gene is TRBJ1-2, the V gene TRBV14; D is possibly TRBD1 (5 bases). The CDR3 runs to 14 residues. The V gene's germline CDR1 is SGHDN and CDR2 FVKESK. The ends were cut back, 4 bases at V and 6 bases at J, with 15 bases in the middle. In DNA, the CDR3 is TGTGCCAGCAGCCGTATGACAGTCGTGGATGGCTACACCTTC. Its protein product is CASSRMTVVDGYTF.

This clone came up a few times. V gene TRBV5-1 combines with J gene TRBJ2-7; D assignment may be TRBD1 or TRBD2 (7 bases each). Germline V gene data show CDR1 as SGHRS and CDR2 as YFSETQ. V was trimmed by 3 bases and J by 1 base, leaving 17 bases between them. The CDR3 contains 16 residues. The CDR3 loop reads CASSSRGGKGSYEQYF. CDR3 in DNA: TGCGCCAGCAGCTCCAGGGGGGGAAAGGGATCCTACGAGCAGTACTTC.

In its sample, this clone was seen once. The rearrangement links TRBV15 to TRBJ2-1, with 7 bases that match TRBD1. Germline CDR1 LNHNV, CDR2 YYDKDF (reference sequence). The V segment lost 3 bases and the J segment 0 bases; nucleotides outside the gene matches: 2. This CDR3 comprises 15 residues. CDR3 in DNA: TGTGCCACCAGCAGGGGGGACAGCTCCTACAATGAGCAGTTCTTC. Its translation is CATSRGDSSYNEQFF.